These T cell receptor beta chains were read from a single sample in a study of read filtering for tumor transcriptome and immune sequencing. TCRdb reprocessed the reads with MiXCR, giving one entry per CDR3 protein. The table lists about 27,000 distinct CDR3 sequences, 13% to 15% of them singletons, with roughly two fifths in the top ten. The sequenced material came from a population of CD138-negative cells sorted from bone marrow. The source of these receptors is a donor at least 40 years old with multiple myeloma. CDR3s leave out the opening cysteine and the closing phenylalanine or tryptophan. Fields, in order: V gene, J gene, CDR3 protein.

V: TRBV7-3
J: TRBJ1-5
CDR3: ASSLSRGQPQH

V: TRBV7-9
J: TRBJ2-1
CDR3: ASSLGIYEQF

V: TRBV4-1
J: TRBJ1-3
CDR3: ASSQQGTGNTIY

V: TRBV2
J: TRBJ2-5
CDR3: ASSDSETQY

V: TRBV20-1
J: TRBJ2-7
CDR3: SATTTAPDGEQY

V: TRBV2
J: TRBJ2-2
CDR3: ASSASAGELF

V: TRBV2
J: TRBJ2-3
CDR3: ASSVIDTQY

V: TRBV2
J: TRBJ2-7
CDR3: ASSLQGEASYEQY

V: TRBV18
J: TRBJ2-2
CDR3: ASSPGLDTGELF

V: TRBV30
J: TRBJ2-4
CDR3: AWSVRRELAKNIQY

V: TRBV29-1
J: TRBJ2-3
CDR3: STRGSTDTQY

V: TRBV10-1
J: TRBJ2-2
CDR3: ASSDRSQAGVNTGELF

V: TRBV29-1
J: TRBJ1-1
CDR3: SAGTGAEAF

V: TRBV7-8
J: TRBJ2-7
CDR3: ASSLYSGTYEQY

V: TRBV7-6
J: TRBJ2-3
CDR3: ASSLRIAGAWSGADTQY

V: TRBV19
J: TRBJ2-7
CDR3: ASTAGGRDEQY

V: TRBV7-9
J: TRBJ2-3
CDR3: ASSVGLYTDTQY

V: TRBV28
J: TRBJ1-2
CDR3: ASSSPLYGYT

V: TRBV7-9
J: TRBJ2-2
CDR3: ASQERNTGELF

V: TRBV20-1
J: TRBJ1-2
CDR3: SASHGSLYGYT

V: TRBV5-1
J: TRBJ2-7
CDR3: ASSLPGRSYEQY

V: TRBV20-1
J: TRBJ2-3
CDR3: SAREVRGGTDTQY

V: TRBV29-1
J: TRBJ2-7
CDR3: SVGGTGAYEQY

V: TRBV19
J: TRBJ1-1
CDR3: ASTRGNTVGDTEAF

V: TRBV5-4
J: TRBJ1-2
CDR3: ASSPGTRQGYGYT

V: TRBV20-1
J: TRBJ2-2
CDR3: SAALAASTGELF

V: TRBV20-1
J: TRBJ2-5
CDR3: SAREVPQETQY

V: TRBV2
J: TRBJ1-6
CDR3: ASSDQGASNNSPLH

V: TRBV7-6
J: TRBJ2-7
CDR3: ASSPGEGLEQY

V: TRBV29-1
J: TRBJ2-1
CDR3: SVSGDSPGLAGRGVYNEQF

V: TRBV7-2
J: TRBJ2-3
CDR3: ASRKGTYNTDTQY

V: TRBV29-1
J: TRBJ2-1
CDR3: SAEILAYNEQF

V: TRBV20-1
J: TRBJ2-1
CDR3: SAIGTRDYNEQS

V: TRBV3-1
J: TRBJ2-7
CDR3: ASSQFRTVSEQY

V: TRBV12-3/TRBV12-4
J: TRBJ1-1
CDR3: ASSTQGATNTEAF

V: TRBV5-1
J: TRBJ2-5
CDR3: ASSLYRGRSQETQY

V: TRBV2
J: TRBJ2-2
CDR3: ASIPGLAEANTGELF

V: TRBV15
J: TRBJ1-1
CDR3: ATSRDRGSNSRAF

V: TRBV30
J: TRBJ1-2
CDR3: AWSVHGETGGYA

V: TRBV20-1
J: TRBJ2-1
CDR3: SARDQIEQF

V: TRBV12-3/TRBV12-4
J: TRBJ2-3
CDR3: ASSLKAGEEY

V: TRBV7-9
J: TRBJ2-1
CDR3: ASSLPTNNEQF

V: TRBV3-1
J: TRBJ1-3
CDR3: ASSEAGRSSGNTIY

V: TRBV12-3/TRBV12-4
J: TRBJ2-3
CDR3: ASSLAGPSTDTQY

V: TRBV29-1
J: TRBJ1-2
CDR3: SVEGGGNYGYT

V: TRBV24-1
J: TRBJ2-1
CDR3: ATSDRRPGTSGFGEQF

V: TRBV9
J: TRBJ2-5
CDR3: ASSVVGETQY

V: TRBV20-1
J: TRBJ2-1
CDR3: SASSGNNEQF